This T cell receptor beta chain is drawn from a study of control samples from healthy donors and cancer patients. There are 14 residues in the CDR3. Germline V gives CDR1 SGHRS, CDR2 YFSETQ. V dropped 4 bases and J dropped 3 bases, with 14 bases sitting between them. TCRdb's copy holds only in-frame clones and misses some; the assay was immunoSEQ multiplex PCR. The sample carries approximately 100,000 clones, almost 85% recorded once. Concerning this clone itself: The same CDR3 is also encoded by other DNA sequences in this sample.

The sample taken for sequencing was blood. This TCR came from a man in his 60s in good health. This chain connects TRBV5-1 to TRBJ2-7; perhaps TRBD2 as D (6 bases). The chain's CDR3 is CASSLGTSGYEQYF. The DNA for the CDR3 is TGCGCCAGCAGCCTCGGGACTTCTGGCTACGAGCAGTACTTC.